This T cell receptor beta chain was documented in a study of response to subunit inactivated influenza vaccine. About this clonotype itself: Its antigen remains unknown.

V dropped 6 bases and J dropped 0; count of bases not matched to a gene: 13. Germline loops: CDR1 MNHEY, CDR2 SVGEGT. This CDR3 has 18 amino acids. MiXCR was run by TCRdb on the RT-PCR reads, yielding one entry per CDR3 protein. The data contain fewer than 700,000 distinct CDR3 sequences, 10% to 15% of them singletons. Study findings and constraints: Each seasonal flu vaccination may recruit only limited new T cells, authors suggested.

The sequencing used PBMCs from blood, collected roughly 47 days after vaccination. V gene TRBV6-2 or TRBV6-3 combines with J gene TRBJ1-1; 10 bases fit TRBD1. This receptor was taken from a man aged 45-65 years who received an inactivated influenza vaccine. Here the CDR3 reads CASSPTVGQGTMNTEAFF. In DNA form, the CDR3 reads TGTGCCAGCAGCCCCACCGTGGGACAGGGGACCATGAACACTGAAGCTTTCTTT.